The sequence of this T cell receptor beta chain was determined in a study of T cells after yellow fever vaccination. Notes on the study in general: Subsequent booster samples again held most clones from primary vaccination (around 96% CD4, over 80% CD8). By day 5 rather than day 15, the secondary response had peaked, though it was weaker.

TCRdb passed the 5' RACE reads through MiXCR, listing each CDR3 protein once. The table shows approximately 120,000 distinct CDR3 sequences, with about 7% occurring only once. Trimming removed 0 bases at V and 4 bases at J, with 12 bases between. The CDR3 runs 16 residues. Germline V CDR1 and CDR2: MNHEY, SMNVEV (reference sequence). This clonotype was seen more than once but under ten times. The antigen remains unidentified. The sample was CD4+ T cells sorted from PBMCs, taken 10 days after the first yellow fever vaccination. The clonotype originates from a man younger than 35 who received the YFV17D yellow fever vaccine. J is TRBJ1-4 and V is TRBV27; D gene ambiguous. The CDR3 sequence: CASSLSPAQINEKLFF. CDR3 coding DNA: TGTGCCAGCAGTTTATCACCAGCACAGATTAATGAAAAACTGTTTTTT. Drawing the rest from reference TRBV27 and TRBJ1-4, the complete variable domain is EAQVTQNPRYLITVTGKKLTVTCSQNMNHEYMSWYRQDPGLGLRQIYYSMNVEVTDKGDVPEGYKVSRKEKRNFPLILESPSPNQTSLYFCASSLSPAQINEKLFFGSGTQLSVL.